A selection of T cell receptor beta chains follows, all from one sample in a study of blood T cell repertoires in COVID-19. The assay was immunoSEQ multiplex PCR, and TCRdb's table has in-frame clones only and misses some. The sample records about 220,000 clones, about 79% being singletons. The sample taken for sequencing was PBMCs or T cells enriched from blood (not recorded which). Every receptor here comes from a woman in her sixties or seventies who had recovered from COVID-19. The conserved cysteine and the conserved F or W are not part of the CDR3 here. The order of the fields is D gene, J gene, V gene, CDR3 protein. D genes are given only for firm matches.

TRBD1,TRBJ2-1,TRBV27,ASIPRQGTYNEQF
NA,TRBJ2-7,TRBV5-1,ASSTTVSYEQY
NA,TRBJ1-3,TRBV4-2,ASSQDLSRGGISGNTIY
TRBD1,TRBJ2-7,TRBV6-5,ASSRTRDRTYEQY
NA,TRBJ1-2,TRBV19,ASSSRQANYGYT
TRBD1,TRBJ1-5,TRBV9,ASSQGANSNQPQH
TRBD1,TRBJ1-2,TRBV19,ASSIAAGGNYGYT
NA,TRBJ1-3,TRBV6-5,ASIGEGHTIY
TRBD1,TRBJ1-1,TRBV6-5,ASRARTGQNTEAF
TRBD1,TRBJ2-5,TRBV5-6,ASSWTGPQETQY
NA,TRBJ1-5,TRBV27,ASSSVPQGPQH
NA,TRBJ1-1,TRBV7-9,ASSGRDGGTEAF
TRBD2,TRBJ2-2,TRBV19,ATRTSQNTGELF
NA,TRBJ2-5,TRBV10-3,AISESTAGAETQY
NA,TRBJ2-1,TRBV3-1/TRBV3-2,ASSQDRGEQF
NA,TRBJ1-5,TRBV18,ASSLGDSSQPQH
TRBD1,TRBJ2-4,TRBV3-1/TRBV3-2,ASSPSEDRAAKNIQY
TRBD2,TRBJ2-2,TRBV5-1,ASSLIPGGEGTGELF
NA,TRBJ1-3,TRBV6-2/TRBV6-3,ASSRDSTSNTIY
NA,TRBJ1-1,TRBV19,ASSTQGNTEAF
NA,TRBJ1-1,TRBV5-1,ASSSYGQLMNTEAF
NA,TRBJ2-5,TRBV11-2,ASSLGQANQETQY
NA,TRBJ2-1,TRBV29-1,SVSEGSSYNEQF
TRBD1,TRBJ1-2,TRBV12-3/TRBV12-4,ASSLGTGYGYT
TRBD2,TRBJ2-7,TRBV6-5,ASSRLASEQY
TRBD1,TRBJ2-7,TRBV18,ASSPGTAYEQY
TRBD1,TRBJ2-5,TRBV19,ASSLPGTGLGETQY
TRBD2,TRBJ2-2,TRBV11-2,ASSLDGGGLAGNTGELF
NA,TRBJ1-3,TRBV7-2,ASSLVLGGASGNTIY
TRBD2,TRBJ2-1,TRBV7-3,ASSPGRGLAGDYNEQF
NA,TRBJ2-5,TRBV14,ASSLQGGETQY
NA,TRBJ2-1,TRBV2,ASSGVTSYNEQF
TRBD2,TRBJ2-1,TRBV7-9,ASSRGLAGVTEQF
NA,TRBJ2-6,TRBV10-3,ASARDTSSGANVLT
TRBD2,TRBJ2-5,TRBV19,ASSQRGETQY
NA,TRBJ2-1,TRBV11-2,ASSLGDPGHSSYNEQF
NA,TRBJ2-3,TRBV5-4,ASSLRAVTDTQY
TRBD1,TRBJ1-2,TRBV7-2,ASSYGTGINYGYT
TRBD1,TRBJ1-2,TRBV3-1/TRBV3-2,ATRGTGLNYGYT
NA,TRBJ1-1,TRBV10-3,AISRREDTEAF
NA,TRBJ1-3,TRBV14,ASSVQDTPGNTIY
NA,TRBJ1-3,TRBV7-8,ASSLLLEARGNTIY
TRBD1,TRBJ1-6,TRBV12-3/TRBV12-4,ASGGTGDSPLH
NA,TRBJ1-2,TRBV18,ASSPPSGIQGYT
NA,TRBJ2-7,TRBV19,ASSMTQGYEQY
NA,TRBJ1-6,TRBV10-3,AISDQGSNSPLH
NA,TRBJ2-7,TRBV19,ASSIGVVASYEQY
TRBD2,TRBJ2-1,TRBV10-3,AISGTSGNSYNEQF
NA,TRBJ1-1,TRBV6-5,ASSYSLGGGFTEAF
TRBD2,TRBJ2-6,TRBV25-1,ASSSWGGSSGANVLT
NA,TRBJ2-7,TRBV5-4,ASSLAGSLEQY
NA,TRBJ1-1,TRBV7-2,ASSFSSDTEAF
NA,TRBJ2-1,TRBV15,ATSKQAAYNEQF